The entry that follows covers one T cell receptor (beta chain) sequence. Looked up from germline, CDR1 is SGHTA and CDR2 is FQGNSA. V was trimmed by 1 base and J by 0 bases, leaving 7 bases between them. This CDR3 region has 15 residues. The data were obtained in a study of blood T cell repertoires in COVID-19. Across the study: Whether acute or convalescent, the COVID-19 samples came from the United States, Italy and Spain.

Sequenced by immunoSEQ multiplex PCR; TCRdb stores in-frame clones only, minus some. The sample consists of about 200,000 clones, more than 70% of them appearing once. The sequenced material came from peripheral blood. The genes are TRBV7-2 and TRBJ1-5; D might be TRBD1 (5 bases). The origin of this receptor is a person between 65 and 79 years old with COVID-19, enrolled during active disease. The CDR3 loop reads CASSLGQTSNQPQHF. CDR3 in DNA: TGTGCCAGCAGCTTAGGACAGACTAGCAATCAGCCCCAGCATTTT.